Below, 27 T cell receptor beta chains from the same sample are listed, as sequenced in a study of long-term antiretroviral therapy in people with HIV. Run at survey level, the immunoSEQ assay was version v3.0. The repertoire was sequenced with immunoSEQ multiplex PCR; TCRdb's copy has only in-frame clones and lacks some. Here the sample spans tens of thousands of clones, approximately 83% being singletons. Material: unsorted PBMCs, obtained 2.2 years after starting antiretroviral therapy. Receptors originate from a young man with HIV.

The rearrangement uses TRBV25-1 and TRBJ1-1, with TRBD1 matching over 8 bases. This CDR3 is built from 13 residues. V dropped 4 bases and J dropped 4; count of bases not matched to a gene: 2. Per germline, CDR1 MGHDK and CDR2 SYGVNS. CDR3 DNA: TGTGCCAGCAGTGGGACAGGGATCACTGAAGCTTTCTTT. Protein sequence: CASSGTGITEAFF. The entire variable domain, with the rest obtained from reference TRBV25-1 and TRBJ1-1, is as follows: EADIYQTPRYLVIGTGKKITLECSQTMGHDKMYWYQQDPGMELHLIHYSYGVNSTEKGDLSSESTVSRIRTEHFPLTLESARPSHTSQYLCASSGTGITEAFFGQGTRLTVV.

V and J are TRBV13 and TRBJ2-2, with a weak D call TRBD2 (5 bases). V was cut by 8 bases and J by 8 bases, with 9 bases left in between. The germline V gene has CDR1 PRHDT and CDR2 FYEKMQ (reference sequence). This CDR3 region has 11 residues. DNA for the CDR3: TGTGCCAGCGGTCTAGCTGGGGAGCTGTTTTTT. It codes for CASGLAGELFF. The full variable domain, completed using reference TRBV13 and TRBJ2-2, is AAGVIQSPRHLIKEKRETATLKCYPIPRHDTVYWYQQGPGQDPQFLISFYEKMQSDKGSIPDRFSAQQFSDYHSELNMSSLELGDSALYFCASGLAGELFFGEGSRLTVL.

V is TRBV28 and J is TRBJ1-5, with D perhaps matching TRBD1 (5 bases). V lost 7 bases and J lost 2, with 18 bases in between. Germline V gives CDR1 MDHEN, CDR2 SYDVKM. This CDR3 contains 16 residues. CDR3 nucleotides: TGTGCCAGCACCTCAGGGTTCTTAAGGGGCAATCAGCCCCAGCATTTT. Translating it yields CASTSGFLRGNQPQHF.

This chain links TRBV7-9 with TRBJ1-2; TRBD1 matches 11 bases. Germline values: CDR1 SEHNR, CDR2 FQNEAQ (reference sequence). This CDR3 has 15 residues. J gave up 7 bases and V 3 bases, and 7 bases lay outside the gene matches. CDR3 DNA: TGTGCCAGCAGCTTTGGAGGACAGGGGGCGGTTGGCTACACCTTC. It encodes CASSFGGQGAVGYTF.

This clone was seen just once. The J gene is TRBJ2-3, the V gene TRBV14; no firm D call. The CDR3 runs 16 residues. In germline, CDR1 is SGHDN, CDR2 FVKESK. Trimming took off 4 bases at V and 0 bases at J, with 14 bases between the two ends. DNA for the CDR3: TGTGCCAGCAGCCCTATCGACATCATGAGCACAGATACGCAGTATTTT. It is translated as CASSPIDIMSTDTQYF.

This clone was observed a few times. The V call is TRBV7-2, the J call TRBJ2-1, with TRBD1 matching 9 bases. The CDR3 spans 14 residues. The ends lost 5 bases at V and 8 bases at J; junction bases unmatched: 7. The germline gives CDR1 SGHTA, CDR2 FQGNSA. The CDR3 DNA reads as TGTGCCAGCAGCCTACGCCGGACAGGGGATGAGCAGTTCTTC. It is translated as CASSLRRTGDEQFF.

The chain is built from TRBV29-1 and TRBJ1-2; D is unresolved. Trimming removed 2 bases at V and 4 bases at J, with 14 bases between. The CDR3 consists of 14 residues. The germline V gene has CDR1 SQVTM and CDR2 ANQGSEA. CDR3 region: CSVEYHTSGYGYTF. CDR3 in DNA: TGCAGCGTTGAATACCACACAAGCGGCTATGGCTACACCTTC.

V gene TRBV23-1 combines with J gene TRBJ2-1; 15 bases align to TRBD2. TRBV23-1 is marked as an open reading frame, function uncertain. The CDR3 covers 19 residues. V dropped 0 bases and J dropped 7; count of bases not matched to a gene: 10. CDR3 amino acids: CASSQSRGLAGGPRNEQFF. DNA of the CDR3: TGCGCCAGCAGTCAATCGAGAGGACTAGCGGGAGGGCCAAGGAATGAGCAGTTCTTC.

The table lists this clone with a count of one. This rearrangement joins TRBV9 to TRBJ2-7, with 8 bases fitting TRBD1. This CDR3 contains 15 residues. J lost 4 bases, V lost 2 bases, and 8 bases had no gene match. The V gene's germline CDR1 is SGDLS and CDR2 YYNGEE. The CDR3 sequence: CASSVGAGGAYEQYF. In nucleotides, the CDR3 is TGTGCCAGCAGCGTTGGGGCAGGGGGCGCGTACGAGCAGTACTTC.

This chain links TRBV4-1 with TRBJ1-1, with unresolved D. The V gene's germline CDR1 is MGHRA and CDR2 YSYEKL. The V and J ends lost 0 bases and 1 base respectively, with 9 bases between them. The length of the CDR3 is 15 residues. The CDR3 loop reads CASSQEGLRNTEAFF. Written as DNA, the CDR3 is TGCGCCAGCAGCCAAGAGGGTCTCCGGAACACTGAAGCTTTCTTT.

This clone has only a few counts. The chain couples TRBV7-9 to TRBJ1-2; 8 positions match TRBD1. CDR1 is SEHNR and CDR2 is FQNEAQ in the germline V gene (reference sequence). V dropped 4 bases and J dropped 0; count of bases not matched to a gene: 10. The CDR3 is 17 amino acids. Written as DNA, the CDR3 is TGTGCCAGCAGCTCGTCGACAGGGGAAGGGGCTAACTATGGCTACACCTTC. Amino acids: CASSSSTGEGANYGYTF.

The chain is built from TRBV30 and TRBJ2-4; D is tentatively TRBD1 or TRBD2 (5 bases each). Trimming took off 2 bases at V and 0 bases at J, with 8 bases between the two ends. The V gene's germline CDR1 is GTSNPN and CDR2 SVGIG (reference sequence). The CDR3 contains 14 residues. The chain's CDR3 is CAWSPGAAKNIQYF. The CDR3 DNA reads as TGTGCCTGGAGTCCCGGGGCAGCCAAAAACATTCAGTACTTC.

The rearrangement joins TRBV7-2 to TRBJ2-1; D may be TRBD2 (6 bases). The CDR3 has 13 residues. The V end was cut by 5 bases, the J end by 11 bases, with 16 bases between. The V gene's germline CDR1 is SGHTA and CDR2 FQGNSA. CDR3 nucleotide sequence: TGTGCCAGCAGCCCAGGGACTCGCTCTCAGCAGTTCTTC. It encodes CASSPGTRSQQFF.

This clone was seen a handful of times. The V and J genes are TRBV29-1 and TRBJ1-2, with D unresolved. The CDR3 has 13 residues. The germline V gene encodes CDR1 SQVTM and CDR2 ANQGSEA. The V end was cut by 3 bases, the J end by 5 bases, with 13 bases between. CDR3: CSVDLGQPYGYTF. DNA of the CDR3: TGCAGCGTTGATCTTGGGCAGCCATATGGCTACACCTTC.

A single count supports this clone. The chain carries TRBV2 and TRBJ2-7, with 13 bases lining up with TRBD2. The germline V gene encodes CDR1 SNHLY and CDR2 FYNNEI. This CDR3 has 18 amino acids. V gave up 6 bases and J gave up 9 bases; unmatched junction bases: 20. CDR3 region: CASSNAWTSGGPPSGQYF. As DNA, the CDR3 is TGTGCCAGCAGCAATGCCTGGACTAGCGGGGGCCCCCCGTCCGGGCAGTACTTC.

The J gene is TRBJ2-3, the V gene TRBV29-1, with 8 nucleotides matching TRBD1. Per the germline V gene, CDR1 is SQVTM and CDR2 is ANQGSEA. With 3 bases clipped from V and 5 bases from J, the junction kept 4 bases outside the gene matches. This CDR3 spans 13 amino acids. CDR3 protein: CSVEPGQGDTQYF. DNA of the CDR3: TGCAGCGTTGAGCCCGGACAGGGAGATACGCAGTATTTT.

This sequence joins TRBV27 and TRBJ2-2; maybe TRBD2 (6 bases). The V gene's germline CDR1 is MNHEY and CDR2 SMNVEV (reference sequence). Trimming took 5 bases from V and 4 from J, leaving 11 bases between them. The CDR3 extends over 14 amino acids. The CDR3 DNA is TGTGCCAGCAGTCTCCTCGGGGGCACCGGGGAGCTGTTTTTT. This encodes CASSLLGGTGELFF.

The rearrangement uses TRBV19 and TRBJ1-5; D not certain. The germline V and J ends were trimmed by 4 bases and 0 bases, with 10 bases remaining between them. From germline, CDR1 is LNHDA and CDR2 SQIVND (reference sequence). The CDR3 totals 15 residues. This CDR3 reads CASSSQADSNQPQHF. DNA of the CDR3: TGTGCCAGTAGTAGTCAGGCAGATAGCAATCAGCCCCAGCATTTT.

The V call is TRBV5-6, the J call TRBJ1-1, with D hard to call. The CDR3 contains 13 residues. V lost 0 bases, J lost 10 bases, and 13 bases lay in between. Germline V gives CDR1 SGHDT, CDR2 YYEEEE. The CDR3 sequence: CASSLGTPWVAFF. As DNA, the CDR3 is TGTGCCAGCAGCTTGGGGACCCCCTGGGTAGCTTTCTTT.

CDR3 loop: CASSLGWNYEQYF. CDR3 bases: TGCGCCAGCAGCTTGGGGTGGAACTACGAGCAGTACTTC. The J gene is TRBJ2-7, the V gene TRBV5-1; D gene uncertain. The CDR3 is 13 amino acids. V lost 0 bases to trimming and J lost 3 bases, with 7 bases between them. Germline V gives CDR1 SGHRS, CDR2 YFSETQ.

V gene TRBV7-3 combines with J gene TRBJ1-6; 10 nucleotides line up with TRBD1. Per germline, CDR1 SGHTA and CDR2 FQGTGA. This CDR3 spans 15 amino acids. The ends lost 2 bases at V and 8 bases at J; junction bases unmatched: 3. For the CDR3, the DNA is TGTGCCAGCAGCTTAGCCGGGACAGGGGATTCACCCCTCCACTTT. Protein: CASSLAGTGDSPLHF.

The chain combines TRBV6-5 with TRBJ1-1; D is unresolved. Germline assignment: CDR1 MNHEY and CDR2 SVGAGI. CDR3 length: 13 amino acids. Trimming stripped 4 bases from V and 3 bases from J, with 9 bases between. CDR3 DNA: TGTGCCAGCAGTTCTCCCGGGCACACTGAAGCTTTCTTT. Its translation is CASSSPGHTEAFF.

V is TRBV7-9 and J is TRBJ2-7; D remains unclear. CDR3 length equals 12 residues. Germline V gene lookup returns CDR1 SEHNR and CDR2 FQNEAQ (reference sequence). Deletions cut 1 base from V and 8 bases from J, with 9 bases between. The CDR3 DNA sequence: TGTGCCAGCAGCTTAGGTGACGGACAGCAGTACTTC. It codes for CASSLGDGQQYF.

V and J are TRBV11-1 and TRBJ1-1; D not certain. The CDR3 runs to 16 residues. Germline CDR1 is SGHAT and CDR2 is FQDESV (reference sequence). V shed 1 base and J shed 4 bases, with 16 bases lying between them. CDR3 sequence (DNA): TGTGCCAGCAGCTTAGGAGACTCCGGGCGTCTCACTGAAGCTTTCTTT. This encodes CASSLGDSGRLTEAFF.

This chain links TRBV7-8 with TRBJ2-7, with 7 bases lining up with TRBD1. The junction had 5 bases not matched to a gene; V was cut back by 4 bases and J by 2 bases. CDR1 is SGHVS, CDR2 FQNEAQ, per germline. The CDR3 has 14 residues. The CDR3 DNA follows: TGTGCCAGCAGCTCCAGGGGGATCCCCTACGAGCAGTACTTC. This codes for CASSSRGIPYEQYF.

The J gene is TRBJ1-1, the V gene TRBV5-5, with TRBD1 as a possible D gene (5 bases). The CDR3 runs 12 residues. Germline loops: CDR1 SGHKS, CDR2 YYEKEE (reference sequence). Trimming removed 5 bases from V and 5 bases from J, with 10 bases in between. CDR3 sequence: CASRLDSTEAFF. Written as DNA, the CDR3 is TGTGCCAGCAGACTAGACAGTACTGAAGCTTTCTTT.

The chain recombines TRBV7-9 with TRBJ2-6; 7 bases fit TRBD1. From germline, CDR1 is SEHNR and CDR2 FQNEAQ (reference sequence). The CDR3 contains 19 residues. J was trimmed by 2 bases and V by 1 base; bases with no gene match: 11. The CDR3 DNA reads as TGTGCCAGCAGCTTAGACGGATACAGGGGACGGACTGGGGCCAACGTCCTGACTTTC. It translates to CASSLDGYRGRTGANVLTF.